The T cell receptor beta chain described here comes from a study of blood T cells in healthy people across ages. A sample-barcoded 5' primer and a J-beta primer mix were used in a second PCR of roughly 7 to 12 cycles. Each CDR3 protein is one row after TCRdb ran MiXCR on the 5' RACE reads. The sample holds about 500,000 distinct CDR3 sequences, nearly 25% seen once. CDR1 MNHNS and CDR2 SASEGT come from the germline V gene. This CDR3 is built from 15 residues. V was trimmed by 4 bases and J by 0 bases, leaving 10 bases between them. These data are also associated with another study on T cells of mothers and their children.

The receptor comes from a boy aged 10-17 years in good health. Sequencing input: blood. This chain connects TRBV6-1 to TRBJ1-3; tentatively, D is TRBD1 (5 bases). Here the CDR3 DNA reads TGTGCCAGCAGTGGGGACTTTGGCTCTGGAAACACCATATATTTT. Translating it yields CASSGDFGSGNTIYF.